A selection of T cell receptor beta chains follows, all from one sample in a study of T cells after yellow fever vaccination. One entry per CDR3 protein results from TCRdb running MiXCR on the 5' RACE reads. The sample lists around 350,000 distinct CDR3 sequences, 11% seen once, with about 17% in the top ten. This specimen consisted of PBMCs, obtained on the day of the first yellow fever vaccination. The receptor set was obtained from a man between 18 and 35 years old who received the YFV17D yellow fever vaccine. Both conserved end residues are part of each CDR3. A D gene is named only where the DNA matches it firmly. Expanded clones are given a class, and other clones once, few, many or no size at all.

J gene	clone size	D gene	CDR3 length	V gene	CDR3 DNA	CDR3 protein
TRBJ1-4	.	.	15	TRBV5-4	TGTGCCAGCAGCGGAGGGGGAGCAGATAATGAAAAACTGTTTTTT	CASSGGGADNEKLFF
TRBJ1-5	many	.	12	TRBV20-1	TGCAGTGCTATGCGCGGGAATCAGCCCCAGCATTTT	CSAMRGNQPQHF
TRBJ2-5	many	.	14	TRBV18	TGTGCCAGCTCACCCGCGGGGCTAGCGGAGACCCAGTACTTC	CASSPAGLAETQYF
TRBJ2-2	.	.	13	TRBV15	TGTGCCACCAGCAGAGATTCCCCTGGGGAGCTGTTTTTT	CATSRDSPGELFF
TRBJ1-6	many	.	14	TRBV7-9	TGTGCCAGCAGCTGGGAGGACACTAATTCACCCCTCCACTTT	CASSWEDTNSPLHF
TRBJ1-5	.	.	15	TRBV4-1	TGCGCCAGCAGCCAAGATGCGGGGGCAAAGGAGCCCCAGCATTTT	CASSQDAGAKEPQHF
TRBJ2-7	few	.	10	TRBV6-5	TGTGCCAGCAGCCCCTACGAGCAGTACTTC	CASSPYEQYF
TRBJ1-2	few	TRBD1	14	TRBV6-5	TGTGCCAGCAGTTACTACACAGGGGGCTATGGCTACACCTTC	CASSYYTGGYGYTF
TRBJ2-4	few	TRBD1	13	TRBV5-1	TGCGCCAGCAGCTTCTCAGGGGGAAACATTCAGTACTTC	CASSFSGGNIQYF
TRBJ2-5	.	.	16	TRBV4-3	TGCGCCAGCAGCCAATTCAGACAGTCAGCCGCGAAGACCCAGTACTTC	CASSQFRQSAAKTQYF
TRBJ2-2	.	TRBD1	15	TRBV11-2	TGTGCCAGCAGCTCCGACAGGGTTCACACCGGGGAGCTGTTTTTT	CASSSDRVHTGELFF
TRBJ2-1	.	TRBD2	15	TRBV4-1	TGCGCCAGCAGCTGGGCGGCTAGCGGTTACAATGAGCAGTTCTTC	CASSWAASGYNEQFF
TRBJ1-2	few	.	16	TRBV28	TGTGCCAGCAGCACTAGAACGGGACAAATAATCTATGGCTACACCTTC	CASSTRTGQIIYGYTF
TRBJ2-1	.	.	16	TRBV6-2/TRBV6-3	TGTGCCAGCAGTCTGCGGCTAGCGCCCGAGGTGGATGAGCAGTTCTTC	CASSLRLAPEVDEQFF
TRBJ2-5	many	.	13	TRBV3-1	TGTGCCAGCACCCTCGGGGCTCAAGAGACCCAGTACTTC	CASTLGAQETQYF
TRBJ2-7	many	TRBD2	13	TRBV5-1	TGCGCCAGCAGCACGGGGGGCTCCTACGAGCAGTACTTC	CASSTGGSYEQYF
TRBJ1-5	.	.	12	TRBV20-1	TGCAGTGGGACAGCGGACAATCAGCCCCAGCATTTT	CSGTADNQPQHF
TRBJ1-5	many	.	14	TRBV7-2	TGTGCCAGCAGCTTCGTGGGGATTCGGGAGCCCCAGCATTTT	CASSFVGIREPQHF
TRBJ1-2	few	.	13	TRBV28	TGTGCCAGCAGCCTATCAGGGAGCTATGGCTACACCTTC	CASSLSGSYGYTF
TRBJ1-3	few	.	12	TRBV10-3	TGTGCCATCTCGGGGGTCGGAAACACCATATATTTT	CAISGVGNTIYF
TRBJ2-7	.	.	14	TRBV6-1	TGTGCCAGCAGTGCCCTTCGGGGGACACTGGGTTCGTACTTC	CASSALRGTLGSYF
TRBJ1-1	many	TRBD1	15	TRBV18	TGTGCCAGCTCAAGGACAGGGGGCGGGAACACTGAAGCTTTCTTT	CASSRTGGGNTEAFF
TRBJ1-6	few	.	17	TRBV12-3/TRBV12-4	TGTGCCAGCAGTCCCAGCGCCGGCCAATCGTATAATTCACCCCTCCACTTT	CASSPSAGQSYNSPLHF
TRBJ2-7	.	.	11	TRBV27	TGTGCCAGCAGCCCCCCCAACGAGCAGTACTTC	CASSPPNEQYF
TRBJ2-1	few	TRBD1	14	TRBV5-6	TGTGCCAGCAGCTTGACAGGGGAGTGGGATGAGCAGTTCTTC	CASSLTGEWDEQFF
TRBJ1-5	.	.	15	TRBV6-5	TGTGCCAGCAGTTACCCAGGGGCGAGCAATCAGCCCCAGCATTTT	CASSYPGASNQPQHF
TRBJ2-5	once	TRBD2	14	TRBV20-1	TGCAGTCTTAGCGGGGGGGCGCTACAAGAGACCCAGTACTTC	CSLSGGALQETQYF
TRBJ1-5	few	.	15	TRBV5-6	TGTGCCAGCAGCAACCTCGGGCAGGCAAATCAGCCCCAGCATTTT	CASSNLGQANQPQHF
TRBJ1-2	few	TRBD1	15	TRBV11-2	TGTGCCAGCAAATACCGGGACAGTTCTTTTTATGGCTACACCTTC	CASKYRDSSFYGYTF
TRBJ1-5	many	.	11	TRBV12-3/TRBV12-4	TGTGCCAGCAGTCAGGGTCAGCCCCAGCATTTT	CASSQGQPQHF
TRBJ1-1	.	.	16	TRBV5-1	TGCGCCAGCAGCTTGCGCAGACCTCTGGAGAACACTGAAGCTTTCTTT	CASSLRRPLENTEAFF
TRBJ2-1	.	.	12	TRBV6-2/TRBV6-3	TGTGCCAGCAGTTACCAGAGGGGACAGCAGTTCTTC	CASSYQRGQQFF
TRBJ2-3	.	TRBD2	15	TRBV4-1	TGCGCCAGCAGCGGACGCGGGGGGGCGGTAAATACGCAGTATTTT	CASSGRGGAVNTQYF
TRBJ2-4	few	TRBD1	18	TRBV23-1	TGCGCCAGCATTTTTAGAGGGACAGATACTTACTCAAAAAACATTCAGTACTTC	CASIFRGTDTYSKNIQYF
TRBJ2-3	.	.	14	TRBV6-1	TGTGCCAGCACGATTGCAGGCAACACAGATACGCAGTATTTT	CASTIAGNTDTQYF
TRBJ2-3	once	.	12	TRBV15	TGTGCCACCAGCGGGGGTCCAGATACGCAGTATTTT	CATSGGPDTQYF
TRBJ2-6	.	.	13	TRBV12-3/TRBV12-4	TGTGTCAGCCGGAAGTCTGGGGCCAACGTCCTGACTTTC	CVSRKSGANVLTF
TRBJ2-2	.	.	12	TRBV10-3	TGTGCCATCAGCGATTACACCGGGGAGCTGTTTTTT	CAISDYTGELFF
TRBJ2-3	few	TRBD2	17	TRBV5-1	TGCGCCAGCAGCTTGCCATATGGGCGGGGGATCGGGGATACGCAGTATTTT	CASSLPYGRGIGDTQYF
TRBJ2-1	many	.	15	TRBV12-3/TRBV12-4	TGTGCCAGCAGCCCCTCGGGGAAGGGCTCTATTGGGGGGTTCTTC	CASSPSGKGSIGGFF
TRBJ1-1	once	.	13	TRBV19	TGTGCCAGTAGTATTGCTGGGAGAACTGAAGCTTTCTTT	CASSIAGRTEAFF
TRBJ1-5	few	.	13	TRBV19	TGTGCCAGTAGTATTGTGGTATATCAGCCCCAGCATTTT	CASSIVVYQPQHF
TRBJ2-2	.	.	14	TRBV9	TGTGCCAGCAGCGTAGTAAGAGGCACCGGGGAGCTGTTTTTT	CASSVVRGTGELFF
TRBJ2-7	.	.	14	TRBV12-3/TRBV12-4	TGTGCCAGCAGTTTGTCCGTCAGGGACTACGAGCAGTACTTC	CASSLSVRDYEQYF
TRBJ2-1	few	TRBD2	15	TRBV19	TGTGCCAGTAGTATAACGAGCGGGGCCTACAATGAGCAGTTCTTC	CASSITSGAYNEQFF
TRBJ2-3	.	TRBD2	19	TRBV4-3	TGCGCCAGCAGCCGGTTCCCAGCGGGGGGAGACCCTTACACAGATACGCAGTATTTT	CASSRFPAGGDPYTDTQYF
TRBJ2-1	many	.	12	TRBV20-1	TGCAGTGCTAGAGATCACGGGGGGCGCGTGTTCTTC	CSARDHGGRVFF
TRBJ1-2	.	.	16	TRBV7-8	TGTGCCAGCAGCTTAGTTGAAGGTCGGCAGGGCGGCGGCTACACCTTC	CASSLVEGRQGGGYTF
TRBJ1-6	.	.	14	TRBV6-5	TGTGCCAGCAGTTTGGGGACGGAGAATTCACCCCTCCACTTT	CASSLGTENSPLHF
TRBJ2-5	few	TRBD2	12	TRBV15	TGTGCCACCAGCAGGGGAGGGGAGACCCAGTACTTC	CATSRGGETQYF
TRBJ2-1	.	TRBD1	15	TRBV3-1	TGTGCCAGCTGCGGGCAACCGGGACAGGGGAGTGAGCAGTTCTTC	CASCGQPGQGSEQFF
TRBJ2-1	few	TRBD2	17	TRBV20-1	TGCAGTGCTGCCTTTACTAGCGGGGCGTCAATGTACAATGAGCAGTTCTTC	CSAAFTSGASMYNEQFF
TRBJ2-7	few	.	15	TRBV7-8	TGTGCCAGCAGCTTAGGCGTCGCCGACACCAACGAGCAGTACTTC	CASSLGVADTNEQYF
TRBJ2-3	many	TRBD2	16	TRBV24-1	TGTGCCACCAGTGATGCTACCGGGACTAAAGAAGATACGCAGTATTTT	CATSDATGTKEDTQYF
TRBJ2-2	.	.	14	TRBV2	TGTGCCAGCAGGTGGGACCGCCTCACCGGGGAGCTGTTTTTT	CASRWDRLTGELFF
TRBJ1-6	.	TRBD1	16	TRBV25-1	TGTGCCAGCAGTGAATATGGGACAGGGGGGAATTCACCCCTCCACTTT	CASSEYGTGGNSPLHF
TRBJ1-1	.	TRBD1	16	TRBV5-1	TGCGCCAGCAGCCAAACAGGGGGCGCCTATGACACTGAAGCTTTCTTT	CASSQTGGAYDTEAFF
TRBJ1-6	.	.	17	TRBV25-1	TGTGCCAGCAGTGATATGAAGGGGTTTTCCTATAATTCACCCCTCCACTTT	CASSDMKGFSYNSPLHF
TRBJ2-3	.	.	13	TRBV7-2	TGTGCCAGCAGCCCAGGGATCACAGATACGCAGTATTTT	CASSPGITDTQYF
TRBJ2-1	.	TRBD2	13	TRBV20-1	TGCAGTGCTAGAGAGACTAGCGGTAATGAGCAGTTCTTC	CSARETSGNEQFF